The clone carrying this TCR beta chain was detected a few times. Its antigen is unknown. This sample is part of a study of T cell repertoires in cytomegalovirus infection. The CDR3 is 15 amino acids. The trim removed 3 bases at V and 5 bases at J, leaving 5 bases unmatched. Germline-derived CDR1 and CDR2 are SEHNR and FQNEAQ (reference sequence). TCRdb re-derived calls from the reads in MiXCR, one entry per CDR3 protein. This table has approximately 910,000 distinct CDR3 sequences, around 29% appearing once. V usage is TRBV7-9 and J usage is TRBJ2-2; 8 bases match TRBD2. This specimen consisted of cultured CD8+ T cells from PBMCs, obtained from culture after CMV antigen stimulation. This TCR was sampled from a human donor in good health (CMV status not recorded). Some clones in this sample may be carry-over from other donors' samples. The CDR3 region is CASSFSGALTGELFF. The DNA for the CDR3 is TGTGCCAGCAGCTTTAGCGGGGCTTTAACCGGGGAGCTGTTTTTT.